This T cell receptor (beta chain) was identified in a study of T cell responses to AZD1222 COVID-19 vaccine. Study conclusions and caveats: Spike-specific TCR repertoires showed rising breadth and depth after two AZD1222 doses.

The junction had 17 bases not matched to a gene; V was cut back by 3 bases and J by 5 bases. The CDR3 spans 19 residues. Germline CDR1 is SGDLS and CDR2 is YYNGEE. Only in-frame clones appear in the TCRdb table, and some are missing; sequencing was by immunoSEQ multiplex PCR. The sample gives 200,000 or so clones, almost 95% of which show up once; about 10% is in the top ten. This clone was seen more than once but under ten times. Antigen: not known. The sequencing here drew on peripheral blood, taken on day 0 of AZD1222 vaccination. The receptor's source is an adult in good health. The V and J genes are TRBV9 and TRBJ2-5, with 12 bases fitting TRBD2. The CDR3 reads CASSGDSGTSGSLGETQYF. Here the CDR3 DNA reads TGTGCCAGCAGCGGGGACAGTGGGACTAGCGGGTCCTTGGGGGAGACCCAGTACTTC. The full variable domain, in which reference TRBV9 and TRBJ2-5 provide the parts outside the CDR3, is DSGVTQTPKHLITATGQRVTLRCSPRSGDLSVYWYQQSLDQGLQFLIQYYNGEERAKGNILERFSAQQFPDLHSELNLSSLELGDSALYFCASSGDSGTSGSLGETQYFGPGTRLLVL.